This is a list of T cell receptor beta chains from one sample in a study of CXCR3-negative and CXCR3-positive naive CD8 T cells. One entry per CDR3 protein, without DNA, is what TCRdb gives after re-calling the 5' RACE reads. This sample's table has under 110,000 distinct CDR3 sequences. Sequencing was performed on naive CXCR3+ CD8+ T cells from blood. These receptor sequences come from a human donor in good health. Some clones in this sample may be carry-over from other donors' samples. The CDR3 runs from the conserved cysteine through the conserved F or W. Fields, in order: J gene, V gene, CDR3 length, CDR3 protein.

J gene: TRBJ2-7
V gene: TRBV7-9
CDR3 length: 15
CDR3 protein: CASSLRSGSSYEQYF

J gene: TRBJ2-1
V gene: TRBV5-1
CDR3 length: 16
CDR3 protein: CASSLGTSGEGNEQFF

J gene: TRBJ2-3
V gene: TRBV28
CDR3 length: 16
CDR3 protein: CASSTTESAPTDTQYF

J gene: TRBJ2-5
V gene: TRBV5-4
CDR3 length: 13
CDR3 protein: CASSPDNEETQYF

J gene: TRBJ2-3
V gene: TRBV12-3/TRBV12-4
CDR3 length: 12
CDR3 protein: CASSFITDTQYF

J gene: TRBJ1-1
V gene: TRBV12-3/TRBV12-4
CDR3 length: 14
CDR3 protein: CASSLTGGGTEAFF

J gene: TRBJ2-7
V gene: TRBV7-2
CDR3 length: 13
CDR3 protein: CAAWTSGSYEQYF

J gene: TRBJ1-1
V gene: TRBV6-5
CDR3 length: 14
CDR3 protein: CASSRDRGRTEAFF

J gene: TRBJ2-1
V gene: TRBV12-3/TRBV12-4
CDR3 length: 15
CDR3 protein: CASSFSGSSYNEQFF

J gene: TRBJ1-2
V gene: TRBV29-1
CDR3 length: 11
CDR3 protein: CSVEGAEGYTF

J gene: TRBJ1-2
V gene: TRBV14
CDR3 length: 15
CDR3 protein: CASSQDPWDPDGYTF

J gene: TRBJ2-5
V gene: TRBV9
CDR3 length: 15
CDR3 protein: CASSAPGTPKETQYF

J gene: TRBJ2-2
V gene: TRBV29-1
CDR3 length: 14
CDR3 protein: CSVHGTGGSGELFF

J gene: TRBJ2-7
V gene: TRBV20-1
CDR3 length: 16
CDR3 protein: CSAPDRAEGVPYEQYF

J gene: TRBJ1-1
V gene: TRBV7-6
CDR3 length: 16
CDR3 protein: CASSLAWGALNTEAFF

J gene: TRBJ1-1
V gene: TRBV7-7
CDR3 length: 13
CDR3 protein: CASSLALNTEAFF

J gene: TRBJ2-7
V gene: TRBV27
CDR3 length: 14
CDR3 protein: CASSLERHSYEQYF

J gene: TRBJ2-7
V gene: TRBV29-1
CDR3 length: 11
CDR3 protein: CSVERGVEQYF

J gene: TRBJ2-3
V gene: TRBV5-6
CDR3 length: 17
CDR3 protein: CASSFDGRESTFDTQYF

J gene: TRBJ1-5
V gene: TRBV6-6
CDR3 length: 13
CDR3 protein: CASSYPMGEPQHF

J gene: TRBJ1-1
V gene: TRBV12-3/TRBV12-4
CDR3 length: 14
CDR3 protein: CASTGTEMNTEAFF

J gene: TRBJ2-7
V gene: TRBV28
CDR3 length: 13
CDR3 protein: CASSSRWGYEQYF